This T cell receptor (beta chain) was obtained from a study of T cells in Graves' hyperthyroidism and ophthalmopathy. Study-level information: Peripheral blood was drawn at first diagnosis, prior to all treatment.

RNA transcripts yielded amplified TCR beta CDR3 regions. The TCR CDR3 first-round RT-PCR relied on the HTBI primer set. TCRdb reanalysed the multiplex PCR reads using MiXCR and keeps one entry per CDR3 protein. The repertoire holds around 520,000 distinct CDR3 sequences, with approximately 15% as singletons. The V end was cut by 3 bases, the J end by 2 bases, with 10 bases between. Per germline, CDR1 SGHDN and CDR2 FVKESK. The CDR3 extends over 15 amino acids. The sequence was obtained from a woman aged 40 to 50 with Graves' hyperthyroidism. The sequenced sample was blood. The chain carries TRBV14 and TRBJ2-2; D assignment may be TRBD1 or TRBD2 (5 bases each). Here the CDR3 reads CASSQRGFNTGELFF. CDR3 sequence (DNA): TGTGCCAGCAGCCAGAGGGGTTTTAACACCGGGGAGCTGTTTTTT.